The 5 T cell receptor beta chains below were found in one sample sequenced in a study of shared clonotypes between healthy human individuals. TCRdb's copy holds only in-frame clones and misses some; the assay was immunoSEQ multiplex PCR. The sample lists 2.3 million or so clones; approximately 93% were seen once. Source material: naive CD4+ T cells from PBMCs. As to subset: CD45RA+ positively selected. The receptor source for this set is a man aged 18 to 29 in good health. Some clones in this sample may be carry-over from other donors' samples.

The chain has TRBV9 and TRBJ2-3; D ambiguous. Germline loops: CDR1 SGDLS, CDR2 YYNGEE. The CDR3 has 14 residues. V was pared by 2 bases and J by 2 bases, with 9 bases between. The CDR3 reads CASSVHAATDTQYF. For the CDR3, the DNA is TGTGCCAGCAGCGTCCACGCGGCCACAGATACGCAGTATTTT.

The chain uses TRBV7-2 and TRBJ1-5; no reliable D call. The CDR3 is 14 residues long. The germline V gene has CDR1 SGHTA and CDR2 FQGNSA. With 5 bases removed from V and 7 bases from J, the gap between germline ends came to 15 bases. CDR3 nucleotide sequence: TGTGCCAGCAGCCCTTCCTGGGATAGGCAGCCCCAGCATTTT. This gives the protein CASSPSWDRQPQHF.

The table lists this clone with a count of one. The rearrangement links TRBV7-2 to TRBJ1-4; D call uncertain. Looked up from germline, CDR1 is SGHTA and CDR2 is FQGNSA. Trimming pared 2 bases from V and 10 bases from J, leaving 8 bases between. The CDR3 sequence is 12 residues long. The CDR3: CASSLIRGKLFF. As DNA, the CDR3 is TGTGCCAGCAGCTTAATACGGGGAAAACTGTTTTTT.

The chain uses TRBV2 and TRBJ1-2; 10 nucleotides line up with TRBD1. The J segment lost 11 bases and the V segment lost 7 bases, leaving 13 bases of the junction unmatched. The CDR3 has 14 amino acids. From germline, CDR1 is SNHLY and CDR2 FYNNEI. CDR3 bases: TGTGCCAGCATCCTTGGGGGGACAGGGGATTCTTACACCTTC. Encoded protein: CASILGGTGDSYTF. The whole variable domain, filled in from reference TRBV2 and TRBJ1-2, reads EPEVTQTPSHQVTQMGQEVILRCVPISNHLYFYWYRQILGQKVEFLVSFYNNEISEKSEIFDDQFSVERPDGSNFTLKIRSTKLEDSAMYFCASILGGTGDSYTFGSGTRLTVV.

The chain employs TRBV5-1 and TRBJ2-1, with D perhaps TRBD1 (5 bases). Germline assignment: CDR1 SGHRS and CDR2 YFSETQ. The CDR3 loop spans 15 amino acids. Trimming took 0 bases from V and 8 from J, leaving 15 bases between them. The CDR3 bases are TGCGCCAGCAGCTTGGTTGGCAGGGTTCCGGATGAGCAGTTCTTC. This gives the protein CASSLVGRVPDEQFF. The complete variable domain, with remaining parts taken from reference TRBV5-1 and TRBJ2-1, reads KAGVTQTPRYLIKTRGQQVTLSCSPISGHRSVSWYQQTPGQGLQFLFEYFSETQRNKGNFPGRFSGRQFSNSRSEMNVSTLELGDSALYLCASSLVGRVPDEQFFGPGTRLTVL.